This is a list of T cell receptor beta chains from one sample in a study of shared clonotypes between healthy human individuals. Sequenced by immunoSEQ multiplex PCR; TCRdb stores in-frame clones only, minus some. The table records about 1.5 million clones, approximately 96% of them present only once. The sample consisted of naive CD4+ T cells sorted from blood. These receptors were taken from a young man in good health. The CDR3 runs from the conserved cysteine through the conserved F or W. Each record gives: J gene, clone size, V gene, D gene, CDR3 DNA, CDR3 protein. A D gene is named only where the DNA matches it firmly. Not all rows give a size; the values are once, few, many and, for expanded clones, a class.

TRBJ1-1 | NA | TRBV10-3 | NA | TGTGCCATCGGGGTGGTGGGTGAAGCTTTCTTT | CAIGVVGEAFF
TRBJ2-7 | NA | TRBV9 | TRBD2 | TGTGCCAGCAGCGTAGGTAGCGGGAGGGCCAACGAGCAGTACTTC | CASSVGSGRANEQYF
TRBJ2-7 | NA | TRBV6-4 | NA | TGTGCCAGCAGTGCTGATCCAGGGGCGGGGTACGAGCAGTACTTC | CASSADPGAGYEQYF
TRBJ2-6 | NA | TRBV4-1 | NA | TGCGCCAGCAGCCCCTACCCCAGGGGTTCCGGGGCCAACGTCCTGACTTTC | CASSPYPRGSGANVLTF
TRBJ1-5 | NA | TRBV19 | NA | TGTGCCAGTAGTACGCATGCCCAGGCTATTATGCCCCAGCATTTT | CASSTHAQAIMPQHF
TRBJ2-1 | NA | TRBV9 | TRBD2 | TGTGCCAGCAGCGTAGGGGTACTAGCGGGAAGTAGTGAGCAGTTCTTC | CASSVGVLAGSSEQFF
TRBJ2-1 | NA | TRBV10-3 | TRBD1 | TGTGCCATCAGTAACAGGGGGCCCTACGAGCAGTTCTTC | CAISNRGPYEQFF
TRBJ1-4 | NA | TRBV7-9 | TRBD1 | TGTGCCAGCAGCCCGGGACAGGGAGACGAAAAACTGTTTTTT | CASSPGQGDEKLFF
TRBJ2-3 | NA | TRBV19 | TRBD1 | TGTGCCAGTAGTAGACAGGGGGCGATTTTTGATACGCAGTATTTT | CASSRQGAIFDTQYF
TRBJ1-3 | NA | TRBV4-3 | NA | TGCGCCAGCAGCCATAACGACAGAATCTCTGGAAACACCATATATTTT | CASSHNDRISGNTIYF
TRBJ1-5 | NA | TRBV10-3 | TRBD1 | TGTGCCATCAGTGATCAGGACAGGCCAAATCAGCCCCAGCATTTT | CAISDQDRPNQPQHF
TRBJ2-1 | NA | TRBV11-2 | TRBD2 | TGTGCCAGCAGCATAAGCGGGAGCTCCTACAATGAGCAGTTCTTC | CASSISGSSYNEQFF
TRBJ1-4 | NA | TRBV30 | TRBD1 | TGTGCCTGGAACAGGGGGCGGAATGAAAAACTGTTTTTT | CAWNRGRNEKLFF
TRBJ2-7 | NA | TRBV7-2 | TRBD2 | TGTGCCAGCAGCTTACCGGAGGGGACTAGCCCGTGGGAGCAGTACTTC | CASSLPEGTSPWEQYF
TRBJ2-7 | NA | TRBV7-9 | NA | TGTGCCAGCAGCTTAGTTGAATACGAGCAGTACTTC | CASSLVEYEQYF
TRBJ2-7 | NA | TRBV6-1 | NA | TGTGCCAGCAGTCCCCCAACCAGCGGGTACGAGCAGTACTTC | CASSPPTSGYEQYF
TRBJ2-3 | NA | TRBV9 | NA | TGTGCCAGCAGCGTAGCTGTCGGGGAGGCAGCCCAGCAGTATTTT | CASSVAVGEAAQQYF
TRBJ1-2 | once | TRBV6-6 | NA | TGTGCCGGAACACTGGGACGCCTGGGGGGCTACACCTTC | CAGTLGRLGGYTF
TRBJ2-7 | NA | TRBV27 | TRBD2 | TGTGCCAGCAGTTTGCGACTAGCGGGGAGCTCCTACGAGCAGTACTTC | CASSLRLAGSSYEQYF
TRBJ1-2 | NA | TRBV6-5 | NA | TGTGCCAGCGGGCTCAGGACTGACTATGGCTACACCTTC | CASGLRTDYGYTF
TRBJ1-3 | NA | TRBV2 | TRBD1 | TGTGCCAGCAGTGGGTTCGGGACAGAAAGAAACACCATATATTTT | CASSGFGTERNTIYF
TRBJ2-2 | NA | TRBV6-5 | NA | TGTGCCAGCAGATCGGCGGGCTCGAACACCGGGGAGCTGTTTTTT | CASRSAGSNTGELFF
TRBJ2-3 | NA | TRBV11-3 | TRBD1 | TGTGCCAGCAGCCCTGGGACAGGGGAGGTCACGCAGTATTTT | CASSPGTGEVTQYF
TRBJ2-3 | NA | TRBV30 | NA | TGTGCCTGGAGCCTGCGCGGAACAGATACGCAGTATTTT | CAWSLRGTDTQYF
TRBJ2-4 | once | TRBV6-4 | NA | TGTGCCAGCCACACAGGGTATTGTCTAGCCAAAAACATTCAGTACTTC | CASHTGYCLAKNIQYF
TRBJ2-1 | NA | TRBV4-3 | NA | TGCGCCAGCAGCCAAGCCCCATCTAGCGACAATGAGCAGTTCTTC | CASSQAPSSDNEQFF